This entry lists 18 T cell receptor beta chains sequenced from one sample in a study of cytomegalovirus exposure and HLA in healthy donors. The PCR ran on 60 Vbeta and 13 Jbeta primers. TCRdb's copy holds only in-frame clones and misses some; the assay was immunoSEQ multiplex PCR. The sample holds 150,000 to 200,000 clones; 55% to 80% are singletons and the top ten take 3.5% to 5%. Sequencing was performed on PBMCs. These receptors were obtained from a woman under 30 in good health and CMV-seropositive.

The chain uses TRBV10-1 and TRBJ1-2; 7 nucleotides agree with TRBD1. Trimming at V came to 8 bases and at J to 4 bases, leaving 10 bases not matched to a gene. The CDR3 has 14 residues. Germline V lookup: CDR1 WNHNN, CDR2 SYGVQD (reference sequence). The CDR3 sequence: CASPGQSSTYGYTF. CDR3 nucleotide sequence: TGCGCCAGCCCGGGACAGAGCTCTACCTATGGCTACACCTTC.

J is TRBJ1-4 and V is TRBV19; no clear D. CDR1 and CDR2 (germline): LNHDA, SQIVND (reference sequence). This CDR3 is built from 15 residues. V lost 4 bases, J lost 3 bases, and 12 bases lay in between. The CDR3 sequence is CASSTYSGSNEKLFF. As DNA, the CDR3 is TGTGCCAGTAGTACATACAGTGGGTCTAATGAAAAACTGTTTTTT.

This chain connects TRBV25-1 to TRBJ2-1; 12 bases are shared with TRBD2. Germline V lookup: CDR1 MGHDK, CDR2 SYGVNS. This CDR3 contains 16 residues. With 3 bases clipped from V and 7 bases from J, the junction kept 7 bases outside the gene matches. Here the CDR3 DNA reads TGTGCCAGCAGTGAGGGGACTAGCGGGTACGGAAATGAGCAGTTCTTC. The encoded protein is CASSEGTSGYGNEQFF. Full variable domain (remainder filled in from reference TRBV25-1 and TRBJ2-1): EADIYQTPRYLVIGTGKKITLECSQTMGHDKMYWYQQDPGMELHLIHYSYGVNSTEKGDLSSESTVSRIRTEHFPLTLESARPSHTSQYLCASSEGTSGYGNEQFFGPGTRLTVL.

This clone was observed a single time. The chain recombines TRBV6-6 with TRBJ2-1, with 7 nucleotides matching TRBD2. The CDR3 runs to 12 residues. Looked up from germline, CDR1 is MNHNY and CDR2 is SVGAGI (reference sequence). Trimming removed 6 bases from V and 10 bases from J; junction bases left unmatched: 6. For the CDR3, the DNA is TGTGCCAGCAGGAACGGGGGGAAAGAGCAGTTCTTC. Its translation: CASRNGGKEQFF.

A word on this clone: Without the conserved terminal phenylalanine or tryptophan, this CDR3 likely stems from a read error. The DNA is left out, because the CDR3 cannot be placed on it with certainty; the CDR3 is given as TCRdb lists it. The chain recombines TRBV6-6 with TRBJ1-1; the table names TRBD1, a call not compared with the DNA. Ends included, the CDR3 has 14 residues. Germline CDR1 MNHNY, CDR2 SVGAGI (reference sequence). The CDR3 sequence is CASSYGGGTGQAFL.

V is TRBV5-1 and J is TRBJ2-5; possible D gene TRBD1, 5 bases. From germline, CDR1 is SGHRS and CDR2 YFSETQ. V shed 4 bases and J shed 11 bases, with 27 bases lying between them. The CDR3 covers 16 residues. The CDR3: CASSNYRSSLLSEQYF. The CDR3 DNA follows: TGCGCCAGCAGCAATTACAGGTCTTCGCTTTTGTCGGAGCAGTACTTC.

The chain recombines TRBV19 with TRBJ1-1; unclear D gene. From germline, CDR1 is LNHDA and CDR2 SQIVND (reference sequence). V gave up 3 bases and J gave up 2 bases, with 4 bases separating them. The CDR3 sequence is 12 residues long. The CDR3 DNA reads TGTGCCAGTAGTATTCCAAACACTGAAGCTTTCTTT. This codes for CASSIPNTEAFF.

The chain links TRBV7-9 to TRBJ1-2; TRBD1 matches 8 bases. The germline CDR1 and CDR2 sequences are SEHNR and FQNEAQ (reference sequence). The ends lost 5 bases at V and 0 bases at J; junction bases unmatched: 8. The CDR3 spans 16 residues. The DNA of the CDR3 is TGTGCCAGCAGCGACAGCAACAGGGGGACTAACTATGGCTACACCTTC. Translating gives CASSDSNRGTNYGYTF.

The chain links TRBV7-9 to TRBJ2-3, with D hard to call. V was trimmed by 4 bases and J by 4 bases, leaving 9 bases between them. Germline V gives CDR1 SEHNR, CDR2 FQNEAQ (reference sequence). The CDR3 is 13 residues long. The CDR3 DNA is TGTGCCAGCAGCTCCCCCAGCGCAGATACGCAGTATTTT. Protein product: CASSSPSADTQYF.

This chain uses TRBV7-2 with TRBJ1-5; TRBD1 matches at 9 bases. The CDR3 is 16 residues long. Germline CDR1 SGHTA, CDR2 FQGNSA. With 2 bases clipped from V and 5 bases from J, the junction kept 7 bases outside the gene matches. CDR3 nucleotides: TGTGCCAGCAGCTTATTCGGGACAGGGCCCGATCAGCCCCAGCATTTT. This encodes CASSLFGTGPDQPQHF.

The V gene is TRBV30, the J gene TRBJ2-3; 7 bases map to TRBD2. V lost 1 base and J lost 1; bases outside the gene matches: 8. Germline V gene data show CDR1 as GTSNPN and CDR2 as SVGIG (reference sequence). This CDR3 spans 16 amino acids. CDR3 DNA sequence: TGTGCCTGGAGTGGGCGGGAGACCACAGGCACAGATACGCAGTATTTT. Translation: CAWSGRETTGTDTQYF. The whole variable domain, filled in from reference TRBV30 and TRBJ2-3, reads SQTIHQWPATLVQPVGSPLSLECTVEGTSNPNLYWYRQAAGRGLQLLFYSVGIGQISSEVPQNLSASRPQDRQFILSSKKLLLSDSGFYLCAWSGRETTGTDTQYFGPGTRLTVL.

This clone was observed a single time. CDR3 sequence: CASTLSGSTEAFF. In DNA form, the CDR3 reads TGTGCCAGCACCCTCTCCGGGTCCACTGAAGCTTTCTTT. The chain joins TRBV25-1 to TRBJ1-1, with D hard to call. The V gene lost 7 bases and the J gene lost 4 bases, with 13 bases spanning the gap. The CDR3 contains 13 residues. CDR1 and CDR2 (germline): MGHDK, SYGVNS. The full variable domain, completed using reference TRBV25-1 and TRBJ1-1, is EADIYQTPRYLVIGTGKKITLECSQTMGHDKMYWYQQDPGMELHLIHYSYGVNSTEKGDLSSESTVSRIRTEHFPLTLESARPSHTSQYLCASTLSGSTEAFFGQGTRLTVV.

V is TRBV6-5 and J is TRBJ2-7; 12 positions match TRBD2. V lost 4 bases to trimming and J lost 6 bases; unmatched junction nucleotides: 10. This CDR3 is built from 16 residues. The V gene's germline CDR1 is MNHEY and CDR2 SVGAGI. CDR3 sequence: CASSSLAGGGSPEQYF. DNA for the CDR3: TGTGCCAGCAGTTCCCTAGCGGGAGGGGGCTCCCCCGAGCAGTACTTC.

This clone was observed a handful of times. The chain uses TRBV4-2 and TRBJ2-1; 9 nucleotides match TRBD2. Germline CDR1 reads LGHNA; CDR2 reads YNFKEQ. J lost 3 bases, V lost 5 bases, and 8 bases had no gene match. This CDR3 spans 16 amino acids. CDR3 sequence reads: CASSVGLALHYNEQFF. The CDR3, as DNA: TGTGCCAGCAGCGTAGGACTAGCGCTCCACTACAATGAGCAGTTCTTC.

This clone was recorded a few times. This chain links TRBV2 with TRBJ1-5, with D perhaps TRBD1 (6 bases). Looked up from germline, CDR1 is SNHLY and CDR2 is FYNNEI. The germline V and J ends were trimmed by 4 bases and 0 bases, with 10 bases remaining between them. The CDR3 consists of 15 residues. CDR3 region: CASSGTVYSNQPQHF. The CDR3, as DNA: TGTGCCAGCAGTGGGACAGTGTATAGCAATCAGCCCCAGCATTTT. The full variable domain, completed using reference TRBV2 and TRBJ1-5, is EPEVTQTPSHQVTQMGQEVILRCVPISNHLYFYWYRQILGQKVEFLVSFYNNEISEKSEIFDDQFSVERPDGSNFTLKIRSTKLEDSAMYFCASSGTVYSNQPQHFGDGTRLSIL.

The chain is built from TRBV5-8 and TRBJ2-2, with 9 bases lining up with TRBD2. Germline CDR1 reads SGHTS; CDR2 reads YDEGEE. The CDR3 runs 16 residues. V lost 2 bases, J lost 0 bases, and 2 bases stayed unmatched. The DNA for the CDR3 is TGTGCCAGCAGCTTTAGCGGGAGTACGAACACCGGGGAGCTGTTTTTT. As protein: CASSFSGSTNTGELFF.

The chain links TRBV29-1 to TRBJ2-1; 10 nucleotides line up with TRBD1. The CDR3 has 14 residues. Germline CDR1 reads SQVTM; CDR2 reads ANQGSEA. V lost 5 bases, J lost 6 bases, and 7 bases stayed unmatched. CDR3 loop: CSVRSWDRGNEQFF. CDR3 DNA sequence: TGCAGCGTTCGGAGTTGGGACAGGGGCAATGAGCAGTTCTTC.

V is TRBV30 and J is TRBJ1-3; 7 nucleotides match TRBD1. Germline loops: CDR1 GTSNPN, CDR2 SVGIG (reference sequence). V lost 2 bases, J lost 2 bases, and 9 bases stayed unmatched. CDR3 length: 16 residues. In nucleotides, the CDR3 is TGTGCCTGGAGTCACGGAGGAGGGGGCACTGGAAACACCATATATTTT. It yields the protein CAWSHGGGGTGNTIYF.